This TCR beta chain was obtained from a study of T cells expressing NK-cell markers. In the study overall: Sequencing covered eight donors, seven HCMV-seropositive and one seronegative.

Following a re-call of the 5' RACE reads, TCRdb has one entry per CDR3 protein and lacks DNA. The listing contains a few hundred thousand distinct CDR3 sequences. Sequencing input: blood T cells: a sorted CD56 or NKG2C T cell subset, CD4+ or CD8+ T cells, or bulk PBMC T cells (not recorded which). The clonotype originates from a woman between 50 and 59 years old in good health.

This chain's CDR3 is CASSGDRGLGEQYF. The genes are TRBV6-2 or TRBV6-3 and TRBJ2-7; there is no DNA to check the TCRdb D call of TRBD1. The CDR3 is 14 residues long. CDR1 and CDR2 (germline): MNHEY, SVGEGT.